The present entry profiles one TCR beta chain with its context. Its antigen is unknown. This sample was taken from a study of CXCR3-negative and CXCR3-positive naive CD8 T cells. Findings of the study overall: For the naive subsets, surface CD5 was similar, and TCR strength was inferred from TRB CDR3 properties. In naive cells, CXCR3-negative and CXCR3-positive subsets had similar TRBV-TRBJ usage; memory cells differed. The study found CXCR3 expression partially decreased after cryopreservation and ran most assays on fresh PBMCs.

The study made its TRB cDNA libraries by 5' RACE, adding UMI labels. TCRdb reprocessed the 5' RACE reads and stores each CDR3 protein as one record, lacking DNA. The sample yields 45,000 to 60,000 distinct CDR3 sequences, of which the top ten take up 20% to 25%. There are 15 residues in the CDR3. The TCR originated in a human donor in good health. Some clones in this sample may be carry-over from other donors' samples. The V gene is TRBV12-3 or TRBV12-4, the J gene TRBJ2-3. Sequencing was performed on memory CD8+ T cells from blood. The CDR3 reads CASSSHDPYTDTQYF.